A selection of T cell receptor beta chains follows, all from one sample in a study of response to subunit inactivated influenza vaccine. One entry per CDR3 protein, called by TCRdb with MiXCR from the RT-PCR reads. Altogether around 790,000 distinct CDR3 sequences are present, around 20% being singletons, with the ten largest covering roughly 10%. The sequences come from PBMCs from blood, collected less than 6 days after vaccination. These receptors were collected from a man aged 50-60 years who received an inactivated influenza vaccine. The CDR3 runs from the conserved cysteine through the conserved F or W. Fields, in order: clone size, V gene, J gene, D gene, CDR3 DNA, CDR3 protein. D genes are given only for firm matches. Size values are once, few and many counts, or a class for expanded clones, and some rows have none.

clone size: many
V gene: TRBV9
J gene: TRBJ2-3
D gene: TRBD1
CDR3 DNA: TGTGCCAGCAGCGTGACAGGGAGCCCAGATACGCAGTATTTT
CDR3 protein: CASSVTGSPDTQYF

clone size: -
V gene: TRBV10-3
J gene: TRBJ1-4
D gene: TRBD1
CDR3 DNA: TGTGCCATCAGTGAGTCGACAGGGAGGGAAAAACTGTTTTTT
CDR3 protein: CAISESTGREKLFF

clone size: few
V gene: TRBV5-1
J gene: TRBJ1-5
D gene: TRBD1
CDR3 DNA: TGCGCCAGCAGCTTGGGGGACAGGGAGCAGCCCCAGCATTTT
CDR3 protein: CASSLGDREQPQHF

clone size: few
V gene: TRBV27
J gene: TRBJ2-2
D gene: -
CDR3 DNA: TGTGCCAGCAGTTTATTATCACTAGCTATCCCCGGGGAGCTGTTTTTT
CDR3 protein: CASSLLSLAIPGELFF

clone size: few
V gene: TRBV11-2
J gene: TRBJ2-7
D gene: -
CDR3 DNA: TGTGCCAGCAGTCCCGCCGGACGGACCCACGACGAGCAGTACTTC
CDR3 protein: CASSPAGRTHDEQYF

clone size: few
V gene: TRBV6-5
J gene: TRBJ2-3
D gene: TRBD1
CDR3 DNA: TGTGCCAGCAGTTACTCCGACAGGGGAGATACGCAGTATTTT
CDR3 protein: CASSYSDRGDTQYF

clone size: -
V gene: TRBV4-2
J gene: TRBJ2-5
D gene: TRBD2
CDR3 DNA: TGTGCCAGCAGCCAAGGGATCGGCGGGAGGGGAGAGACCCAGTACTTC
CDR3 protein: CASSQGIGGRGETQYF

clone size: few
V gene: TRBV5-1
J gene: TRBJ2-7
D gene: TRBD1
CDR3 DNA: TGCGCCAGCAGTTTTCCGGGACAGGGTTTCAACGAGCAGTACTTC
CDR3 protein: CASSFPGQGFNEQYF

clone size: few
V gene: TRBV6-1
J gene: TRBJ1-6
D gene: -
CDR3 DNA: TGTGCCAGCAGTCATATAGCCTTTGGTCCGTCACCCCTCCACTTT
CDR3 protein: CASSHIAFGPSPLHF

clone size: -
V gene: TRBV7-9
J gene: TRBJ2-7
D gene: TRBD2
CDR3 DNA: TGTGCCAGCATCGGGACTAGCGGTTTAGAAATCTACGAGCAGTACTTC
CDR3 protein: CASIGTSGLEIYEQYF

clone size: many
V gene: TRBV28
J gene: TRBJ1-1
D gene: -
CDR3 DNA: TGTGCCAGCAGTTCTCAGGGTTTTGGAGCTTTCTTT
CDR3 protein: CASSSQGFGAFF

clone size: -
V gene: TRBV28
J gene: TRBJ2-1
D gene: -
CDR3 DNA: TGTGCCAGCAGGCTACAGGGTTATGAGCAGTTCTTC
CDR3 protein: CASRLQGYEQFF

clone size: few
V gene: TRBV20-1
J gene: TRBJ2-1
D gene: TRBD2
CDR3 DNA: TGCAGTGCTAGAACCCCTGGACTAGCGGCACGGGAGCAGTTCTTC
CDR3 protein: CSARTPGLAAREQFF